Below, 14 T cell receptor beta chains from the same sample are listed, as sequenced in a study of T cells after yellow fever vaccination. One entry per CDR3 protein results from TCRdb running MiXCR on the 5' RACE reads. This sample has hundreds of thousands of distinct CDR3 sequences; roughly a sixth occur once, and the top ten carry roughly a sixth. Source: PBMCs, taken before the yellow fever booster vaccination. Source of these receptors: a man aged 18 to 35 who received the YFV17D yellow fever vaccine.

The chain carries TRBV28 and TRBJ2-5, with no clear D. The CDR3 has 14 amino acids. V lost 3 bases, J lost 5 bases, and 13 bases lay in between. Germline V lookup: CDR1 MDHEN, CDR2 SYDVKM. The CDR3 loop reads CASSFSWAPETQYF. The CDR3 DNA reads as TGTGCCAGCAGTTTTTCTTGGGCTCCGGAGACCCAGTACTTC. Full variable domain (outside the CDR3, taken from reference TRBV28 and TRBJ2-5): DVKVTQSSRYLVKRTGEKVFLECVQDMDHENMFWYRQDPGLGLRLIYFSYDVKMKEKGDIPEGYSVSREKKERFSLILESASTNQTSMYLCASSFSWAPETQYFGPGTRLLVL.

CDR3 sequence: CASSPEAFSYNSPLHF. The CDR3 region has the DNA TGTGCCAGCAGCCCCGAGGCGTTCTCCTATAATTCACCCCTCCACTTT. V is TRBV6-2 or TRBV6-3 and J is TRBJ1-6; D gene ambiguous. V was trimmed by 6 bases and J by 0 bases, leaving 12 bases between them. CDR3 length: 16 amino acids. Germline values: CDR1 MNHEY, CDR2 SVGEGT.

This clonotype was counted many times. The chain carries TRBV20-1 and TRBJ1-6; D unclear. V was pared by 0 bases and J by 0 bases, with 12 bases between. Germline V CDR1 and CDR2: DFQATT, SNEGSKA (reference sequence). This CDR3 region has 17 residues. CDR3 DNA sequence: TGCAGTGCTAGAGATTCAGAACTGAGCTCCTATAATTCACCCCTCCACTTT. Encoded protein: CSARDSELSSYNSPLHF.

This chain joins TRBV4-3 and TRBJ2-7; D remains ambiguous. From germline, CDR1 is LGHNA and CDR2 YSLEER. Trimming cost V 1 base and J 4 bases, with 11 bases left between them. CDR3 size: 14 residues. The CDR3 nucleotides are TGCGCCAGCAGCCAAGTCATGAACAGTTACGAGCAGTACTTC. Protein sequence: CASSQVMNSYEQYF.

V is TRBV20-1 and J is TRBJ1-5; D is perhaps TRBD1 (6 bases). This CDR3 spans 13 amino acids. Trimming took 5 bases from V and 5 from J, leaving 13 bases between them. Germline assignment: CDR1 DFQATT and CDR2 SNEGSKA (reference sequence). The CDR3 bases are TGCAGTGCTGGCGAGGGGGGGTATCAGCCCCAGCATTTT. Translated: CSAGEGGYQPQHF.

The chain employs TRBV11-2 and TRBJ1-1; TRBD1 aligns across 8 bases. Germline CDR1 is SGHAT and CDR2 is FQNNGV. The CDR3 consists of 13 residues. J lost 4 bases, V lost 8 bases, and 6 bases had no gene match. The CDR3 region has the DNA TGTGCCAGCGGCAGGGGGCGCGGCACTGAAGCTTTCTTT. Translated, it gives CASGRGRGTEAFF.

The chain employs TRBV6-5 and TRBJ1-1; 8 bases fit TRBD1. Looked up from germline, CDR1 is MNHEY and CDR2 is SVGAGI. This CDR3 is 14 amino acids long. J lost 4 bases, V lost 5 bases, and 6 bases had no gene match. The DNA of the CDR3 is TGTGCCAGCAGTACGAGACAGGGGATCACTGAAGCTTTCTTT. Its protein is CASSTRQGITEAFF.

A few counts support this clonotype. V gene TRBV3-2 combines with J gene TRBJ2-7. TRBV3-2 is designated a pseudogene. CDR3 length: 13 amino acids. This chain's CDR3 is CASSRGHSYEQYF. CDR3 in DNA: TGTGCCAGCAGCCGAGGACATTCCTACGAGCAGTACTTC.

Many counts were recorded for this clonotype. This chain's CDR3 is CASSSSSGNEQFF. CDR3 DNA: TGTGCCAGCAGCTCTTCTTCCGGCAATGAGCAGTTCTTC. The chain is built from TRBV7-2 and TRBJ2-1, with D unclear. Per the germline V gene, CDR1 is SGHTA and CDR2 is FQGNSA. V lost 4 bases, J lost 6 bases, and 10 bases lay in between. This CDR3 comprises 13 residues.

The chain joins TRBV18 to TRBJ1-1; D not resolved. Germline V CDR1 and CDR2: KGHSH, LQKENI. With 2 bases removed from V and 3 bases from J, the gap between germline ends came to 10 bases. This CDR3 region has 14 residues. This CDR3 is CASSPTVVDTEAFF. The CDR3 region has the DNA TGTGCCAGCTCACCAACGGTAGTAGACACTGAAGCTTTCTTT.

CDR3 region: CASSQAGGVISYGYTF. The CDR3 nucleotides read TGCGCCAGCAGCCAAGCCGGGGGGGTGATAAGCTATGGCTACACCTTC. The V gene is TRBV4-1, the J gene TRBJ1-2, with D possibly matching TRBD1 (5 bases). V was shortened by 1 base and J by 4 bases, with 16 bases between the two germline ends. The germline V gene has CDR1 MGHRA and CDR2 YSYEKL. This CDR3 has 16 residues.

This clonotype was counted once. The rearrangement links TRBV6-5 to TRBJ2-1; 9 positions agree with TRBD2. The CDR3 covers 14 residues. CDR1 and CDR2 (germline): MNHEY, SVGAGI. V shed 2 bases, J shed 8 bases, and the junction held 4 bases outside the gene matches. The CDR3 sequence is CASSYGGGVYEQFF. Here the CDR3 DNA reads TGTGCCAGCAGTTACGGCGGGGGGGTTTATGAGCAGTTCTTC.

CDR3 nucleotide sequence: TGTGCCAGCAGTTACGGGGGGGTGACAGGGGGCAGAGATACGCAGTATTTT. Its translation is CASSYGGVTGGRDTQYF. The chain is built from TRBV6-5 and TRBJ2-3; 10 nucleotides match TRBD1. Germline CDR1 MNHEY, CDR2 SVGAGI. The CDR3 has 17 residues. V shed 2 bases, J shed 5 bases, and the junction held 10 bases outside the gene matches.

This clonotype came up many times. The rearrangement links TRBV12-3 or TRBV12-4 to TRBJ2-7; the D is unclear. This CDR3 comprises 12 residues. V gave up 5 bases and J gave up 1 base, with 6 bases separating them. CDR3: CASSLRSYEQYF. In nucleotides, the CDR3 is TGTGCCAGCAGTCTCCGTTCCTACGAGCAGTACTTC.